Listed below are T cell receptor beta chains from one sample, sequenced in a study of blood T cell repertoires in COVID-19. Repertoires were generated with immunoSEQ multiplex PCR, while TCRdb's copy carries only in-frame clones and drops some. Of about 260,000 clones in the sample, roughly 86% were seen once. The sequenced material came from peripheral blood. Receptors were obtained from a woman in her fifties or sixties with acute or convalescent COVID-19. CDR3s include the opening cysteine and the closing phenylalanine or tryptophan. The D gene is left open where the match is weak. Not every row has a clone size; where given, it reads once, few, many or a size class.

clone_size	v_call	j_call	d_call	cdr3_aa	cdr3_nt
-	TRBV9	TRBJ1-3	-	CASSVTDSTGNTIYF	TGTGCCAGCAGCGTGACAGATTCTACTGGAAACACCATATATTTT
once	TRBV28	TRBJ2-1	TRBD2	CASSWPAGSLHNEQFF	TGTGCCAGCAGTTGGCCAGCGGGATCTTTACACAATGAGCAGTTCTTC
-	TRBV1	TRBJ2-2	-	CTSSRGKTGCDTGELFF	TGCACCAGCAGCCGGGGGAAGACAGGGTGTGACACCGGGGAGCTGTTTTTT
-	TRBV7-3	TRBJ2-7	-	CASSLYYGTEQYF	TGTGCCAGCAGCTTATATTACGGTACCGAGCAGTACTTC
-	TRBV29-1	TRBJ2-3	-	CSDDRQLTDTQYF	TGCAGCGACGACAGACAGCTCACAGATACGCAGTATTTT
-	TRBV18	TRBJ2-7	-	CASSSGSYEQYF	TGTGCCAGCTCAAGCGGGTCCTACGAGCAGTACTTC
-	TRBV4-3	TRBJ1-6	-	CASSGQNNSPLHF	TGCGCCAGCAGCGGGCAGAATAATTCACCCCTCCACTTT
once	TRBV7-9	TRBJ2-7	TRBD2	CASGGTSGSSYEQYF	TGTGCCAGCGGAGGGACTAGCGGGAGCTCCTACGAGCAGTACTTC
once	TRBV19	TRBJ2-3	-	CASRRDQGTDTQYF	TGTGCCAGTAGACGGGATCAGGGCACAGATACGCAGTATTTT
-	TRBV3-1/TRBV3-2	TRBJ2-1	TRBD2	CASSRWGGDNEQFF	TGTGCCAGCAGCCGATGGGGGGGAGACAATGAGCAGTTCTTC
-	TRBV4-2	TRBJ1-1	-	CASSQDGQRDTEAFF	TGTGCCAGCAGCCAAGATGGACAGAGAGACACTGAAGCTTTCTTT
-	TRBV20-1	TRBJ2-7	-	CSASDAGPDEQYF	TGCAGTGCTAGTGATGCAGGGCCGGACGAGCAGTACTTC
-	TRBV2	TRBJ1-1	-	CANRQGAMNTEAFF	TGTGCCAACCGACAAGGCGCTATGAACACTGAAGCTTTCTTT
-	TRBV15	TRBJ1-1	-	CATSVEVRVRAEAFF	TGTGCCACCAGCGTAGAGGTGAGGGTAAGGGCTGAAGCTTTCTTT
-	TRBV2	TRBJ1-5	-	CASSSGSTSNQPQHF	TGTGCCAGCAGTTCCGGGTCAACTAGCAATCAGCCCCAGCATTTT
-	TRBV19	TRBJ2-1	TRBD2	CASILSGSYYNEQFF	TGTGCCAGTATTTTAAGCGGGAGTTATTACAATGAGCAGTTCTTC
-	TRBV29-1	TRBJ1-2	-	CSVPSPEQGYGYTF	TGCAGCGTTCCATCCCCGGAACAGGGCTATGGCTACACCTTC
-	TRBV28	TRBJ1-2	-	CASSLRVHYGYTF	TGTGCCAGCAGTTTACGGGTACACTATGGCTACACCTTC
-	TRBV28	TRBJ1-5	-	CATYRRGIGNQPQHF	TGTGCCACCTACAGAAGGGGGATTGGCAATCAGCCCCAGCATTTT
-	TRBV18	TRBJ2-1	TRBD2	CASSPPSYGRNEQFF	TGTGCCAGCTCACCACCCTCCTACGGGAGGAATGAGCAGTTCTTC